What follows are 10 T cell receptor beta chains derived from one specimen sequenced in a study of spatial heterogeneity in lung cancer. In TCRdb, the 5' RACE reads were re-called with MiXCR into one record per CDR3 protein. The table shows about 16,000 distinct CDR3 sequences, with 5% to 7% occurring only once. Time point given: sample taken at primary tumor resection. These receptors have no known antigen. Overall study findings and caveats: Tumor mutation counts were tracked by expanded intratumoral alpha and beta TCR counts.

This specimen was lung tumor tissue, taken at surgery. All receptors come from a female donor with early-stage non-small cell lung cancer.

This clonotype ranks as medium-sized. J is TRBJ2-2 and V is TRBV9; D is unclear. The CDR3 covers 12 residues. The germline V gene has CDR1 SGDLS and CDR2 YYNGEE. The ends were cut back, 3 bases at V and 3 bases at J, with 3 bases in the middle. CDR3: CASSGDTGELFF. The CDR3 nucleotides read TGTGCCAGCAGCGGGGACACCGGGGAGCTGTTTTTT.

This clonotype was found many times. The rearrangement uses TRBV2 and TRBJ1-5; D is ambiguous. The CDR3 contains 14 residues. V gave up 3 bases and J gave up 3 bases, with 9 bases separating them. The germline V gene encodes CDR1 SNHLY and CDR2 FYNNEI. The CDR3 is CASSDTPSNQPQHF. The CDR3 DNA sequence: TGTGCCAGCAGTGACACCCCCTCCAATCAGCCCCAGCATTTT.

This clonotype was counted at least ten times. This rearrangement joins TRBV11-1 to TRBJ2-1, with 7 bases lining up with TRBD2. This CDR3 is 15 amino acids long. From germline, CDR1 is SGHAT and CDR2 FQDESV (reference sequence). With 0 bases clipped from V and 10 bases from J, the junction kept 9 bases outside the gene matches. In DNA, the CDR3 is TGTGCCAGCAGCTTAGCGGCTAGCTGGGAGGGCGAGCAGTTCTTC. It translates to CASSLAASWEGEQFF. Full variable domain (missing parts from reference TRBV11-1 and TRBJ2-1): EAEVAQSPRYKITEKSQAVAFWCDPISGHATLYWYRQILGQGPELLVQFQDESVVDDSQLPKDRFSAERLKGVDSTLKIQPAELGDSAMYLCASSLAASWEGEQFFGPGTRLTVL.

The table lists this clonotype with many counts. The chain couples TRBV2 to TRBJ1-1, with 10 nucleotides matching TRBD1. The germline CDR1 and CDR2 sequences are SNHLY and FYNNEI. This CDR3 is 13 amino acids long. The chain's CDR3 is CAGTGERRTEAFF. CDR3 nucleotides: TGTGCAGGGACAGGGGAGCGGCGCACTGAAGCTTTCTTT. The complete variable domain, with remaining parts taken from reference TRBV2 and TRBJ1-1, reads EPEVTQTPSHQVTQMGQEVILRCVPISNHLYFYWYRQILGQKVEFLVSFYNNEISEKSEIFDDQFSVERPDGSNFTLKIRSTKLEDSAMYFCAGTGERRTEAFFGQGTRLTVV.

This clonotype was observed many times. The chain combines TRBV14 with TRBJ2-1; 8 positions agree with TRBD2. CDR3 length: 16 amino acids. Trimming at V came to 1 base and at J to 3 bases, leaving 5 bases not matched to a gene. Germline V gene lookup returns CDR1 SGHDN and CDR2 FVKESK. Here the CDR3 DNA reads TGTGCCAGCAGCCAAGGAAGCGGGAGACTCTACAATGAGCAGTTCTTC. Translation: CASSQGSGRLYNEQFF.

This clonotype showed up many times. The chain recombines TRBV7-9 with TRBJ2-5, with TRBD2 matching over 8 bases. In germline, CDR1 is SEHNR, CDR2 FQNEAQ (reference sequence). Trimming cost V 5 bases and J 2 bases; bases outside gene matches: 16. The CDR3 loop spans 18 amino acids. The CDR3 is CASSQPGRAVAGQETQYF. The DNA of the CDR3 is TGTGCCAGCAGCCAACCAGGACGGGCGGTAGCGGGGCAAGAGACCCAGTACTTC.

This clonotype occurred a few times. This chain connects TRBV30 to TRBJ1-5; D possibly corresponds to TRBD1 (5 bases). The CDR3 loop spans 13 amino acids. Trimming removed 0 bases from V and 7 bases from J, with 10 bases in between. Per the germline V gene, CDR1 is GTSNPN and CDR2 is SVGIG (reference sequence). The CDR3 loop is CAWSVWGRQPQHF. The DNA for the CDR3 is TGTGCCTGGAGTGTTTGGGGCCGGCAGCCCCAGCATTTT.

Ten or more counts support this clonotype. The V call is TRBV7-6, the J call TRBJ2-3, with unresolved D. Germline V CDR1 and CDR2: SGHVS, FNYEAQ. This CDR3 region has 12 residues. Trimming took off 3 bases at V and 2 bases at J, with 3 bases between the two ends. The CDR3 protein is CASSFNTDTQYF. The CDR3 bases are TGTGCCAGCAGCTTCAACACAGATACGCAGTATTTT.

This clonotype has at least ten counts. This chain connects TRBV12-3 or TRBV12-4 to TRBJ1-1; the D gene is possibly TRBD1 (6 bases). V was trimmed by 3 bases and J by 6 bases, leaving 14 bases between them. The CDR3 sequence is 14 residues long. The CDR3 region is CASSLGGGVSEAFF. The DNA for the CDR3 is TGTGCCAGCAGTTTGGGGGGCGGAGTGTCTGAAGCTTTCTTT.

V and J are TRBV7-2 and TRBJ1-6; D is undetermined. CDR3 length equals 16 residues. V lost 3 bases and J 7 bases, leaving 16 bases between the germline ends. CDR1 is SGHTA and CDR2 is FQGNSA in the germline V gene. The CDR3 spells CASSFGDRRINSPLHF. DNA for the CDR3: TGTGCCAGCAGCTTCGGGGATCGTAGAATCAATTCACCCCTCCACTTT. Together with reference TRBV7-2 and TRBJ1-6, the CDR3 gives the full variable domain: GAGVSQSPSNKVTEKGKDVELRCDPISGHTALYWYRQSLGQGLEFLIYFQGNSAPDKSGLPSDRFSAERTGGSVSTLTIQRTQQEDSAVYLCASSFGDRRINSPLHFGNGTRLTVT.